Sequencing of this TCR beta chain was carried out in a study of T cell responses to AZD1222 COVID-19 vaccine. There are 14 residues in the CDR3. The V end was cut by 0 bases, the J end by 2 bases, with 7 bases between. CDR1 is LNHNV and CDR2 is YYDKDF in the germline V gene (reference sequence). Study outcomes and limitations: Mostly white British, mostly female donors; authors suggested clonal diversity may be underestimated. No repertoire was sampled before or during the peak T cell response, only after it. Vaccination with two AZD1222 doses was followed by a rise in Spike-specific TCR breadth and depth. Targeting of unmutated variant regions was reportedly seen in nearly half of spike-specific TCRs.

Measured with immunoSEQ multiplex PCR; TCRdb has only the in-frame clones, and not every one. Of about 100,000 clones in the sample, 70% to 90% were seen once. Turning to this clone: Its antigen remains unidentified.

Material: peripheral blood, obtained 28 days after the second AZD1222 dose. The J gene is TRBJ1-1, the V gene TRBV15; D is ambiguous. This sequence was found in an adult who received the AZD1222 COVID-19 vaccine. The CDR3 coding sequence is TGTGCCACCAGCAGAGACCAGAGAAACACTGAAGCTTTCTTT. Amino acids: CATSRDQRNTEAFF. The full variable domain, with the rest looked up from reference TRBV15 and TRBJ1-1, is DAMVIQNPRYQVTQFGKPVTLSCSQTLNHNVMYWYQQKSSQAPKLLFHYYDKDFNNEADTPDNFQSRRPNTSFCFLDIRSPGLGDTAMYLCATSRDQRNTEAFFGQGTRLTVV.